This T cell receptor beta chain derives from a study of T cell responses to AZD1222 COVID-19 vaccine (dated by TCRdb to the early 2020s). Describing the broader study: AZD1222 recipients with second doses at about 4 weeks or about 12 weeks were pooled, because spike-specific TCR depth and breadth did not differ between schedules. Trial participants were enrolled by age into subgroups of 18-55, 56-69 and 70-plus years, and around 150, 29 and 61 TCR-sequenced participants, respectively, were included in these subgroups. A total of just over 230 trial participants underwent TCR sequencing, of whom around 200 received two doses of AZD1222 and approximately 25 received two doses of the MenACWY control vaccine. The investigation overall reported the following: Because no samples from the day 14 peak response were available, repertoires could be characterized only after the peak T cell response. The whole spike protein was spanned by vaccine-associated CD4 TCRs, and dominant responses were seen in regions 160-218 and 743-854. Spike-specific TCR breadth and depth rose significantly after two AZD1222 doses compared with day 0 and with MenACWY recipients. Conclusions about previously exposed vaccinees are limited, since just 5 to 7 AZD1222 recipients were seropositive for SARS-CoV-2 at baseline. In the small 56-69-year group, the increase in depth fell short of significance, most likely because of low power. Participants were mostly white British and included more females than males, and it was suggested by the authors that clonal diversity may have been underestimated. Epitopes outside the regions mutated in the B.1.351 and B.1.1.7 variants were reportedly recognized by nearly half of the unique spike-specific TCRs.

With respect to this clone: It lacks a known antigen. No base quality information exists; no much larger clone differs at one position.

The CDR3 regions of human TCRbeta chains were analyzed by immunosequencing. As for the authors' bioinformatics: Repertoire TCRs were matched against a reference library of SARS-CoV-2-specific TCRs generated with the MIRA antigen-specificity platform. Breadth was defined as the fraction of unique TCRs that were SARS-CoV-2-associated. Depth was defined as the fraction of total T cells that were SARS-CoV-2-associated. Using the MIRA data, each spike-specific TCR was mapped to the spike region that the TCR reacts to and placed in a CD4 or CD8 class. Log10-transformed breadth and depth values were compared by one-way ANOVA with Sidak's multiple comparisons tests. TCRdb retrieved this table from immuneACCESS and kept in-frame rearrangements only. Not all clones are present; in checked studies, unresolved V genes account for under half, and no reason is known for the remainder. V and J calls and clone size are as listed in that table; D and trimming were resolved from the DNA. This sample comprises 180,000 or so clones, about 95% of them detected only once. Jointly, the top ten make up about 0.6% of the sample.

The time point label corresponds to: baseline before first vaccination. Vaccinee samples came from UK trials COV001 and COV002, including a single-blind randomized controlled phase 2/3 trial of AZD1222 (ChAdOx1 nCoV-19) in healthy adults. For TCRbeta chain sequencing, PBMC samples from trial participants were taken at day 0 and at day 28 after the second dose. The sample here was peripheral blood, taken on day 0 of AZD1222 vaccination. This sequence originates from an adult in good health.

The CDR3 amino acid sequence is: CASSLSGSVNTEAFF. The nucleotides read TGTGCCAGCAGTTTATCCGGGTCCGTGAACACTGAAGCTTTCTTT. In this chain, TRBV27 is recombined with TRBJ1-1, with an unclear D gene assignment. The V end loses 0 bases and the J end loses 0 bases, and a stretch of 8 bases separates them. From the germline V gene (reference sequence), CDR1 is MNHEY and CDR2 is SMNVEV. Including cysteine and phenylalanine, the CDR3 has 15 amino acids. CDR3 DNA is the only sequence kept; it has 45 bases, read in frame from the first base.